This TCR beta chain was sequenced in a study of breast tumors, draining lymph nodes, adjacent tissues. The study, taken as a whole, reports: Compared with basal-like, luminal-like tumors shared significantly more repertoire with nontumor tissue. Tumor repertoires ranked between lymph nodes and nontumor tissue in diversity, with V and J gene preferences.

This clonotype has more than one count but fewer than ten. The antigen remains unidentified. Samples came from axillary lymph nodes draining the breast cancer. V shed 3 bases and J 3 bases; nucleotides not matched to a gene: 5. The CDR3 has 15 residues. TCRdb recomputed calls from the multiplex PCR reads with MiXCR, one row per CDR3 protein. The data hold 70,000 to 95,000 distinct CDR3 sequences, with approximately 19% observed a single time. The J gene is TRBJ2-2, the V gene TRBV5-7; 7 nucleotides line up with TRBD1. TRBV5-7 is reported as an ORF; its role is uncertain. The TCR sequence derives from a female donor with breast cancer. Some clones in this sample may be carry-over from other donors' samples. The sample comprised axillary lymph node tissue. The CDR3 here is CASSSSQGDTGELFF. In nucleotides, the CDR3 is TGTGCCAGCAGCTCATCCCAGGGGGACACCGGGGAGCTGTTTTTT.